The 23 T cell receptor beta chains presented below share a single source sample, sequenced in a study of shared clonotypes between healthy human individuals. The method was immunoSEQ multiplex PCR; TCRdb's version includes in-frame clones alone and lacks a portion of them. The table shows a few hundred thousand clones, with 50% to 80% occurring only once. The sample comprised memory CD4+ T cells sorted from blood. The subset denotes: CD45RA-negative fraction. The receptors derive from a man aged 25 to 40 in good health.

The DNA of the CDR3 is TGTGCCAGCGGACCTACTAGCGGGAGGGCCGCCGAGCAGTACTTC. Protein sequence: CASGPTSGRAAEQYF. The chain recombines TRBV7-2 with TRBJ2-7; 13 bases are shared with TRBD2. Trimming at V came to 8 bases and at J to 6 bases, leaving 10 bases not matched to a gene. Germline-derived CDR1 and CDR2 are SGHTA and FQGNSA. This CDR3 spans 15 amino acids.

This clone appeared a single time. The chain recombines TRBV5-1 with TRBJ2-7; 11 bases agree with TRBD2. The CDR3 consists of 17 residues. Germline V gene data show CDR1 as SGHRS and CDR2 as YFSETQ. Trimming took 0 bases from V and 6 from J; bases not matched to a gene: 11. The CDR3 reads CASSLGTGTSGGAEQYF. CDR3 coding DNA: TGCGCCAGCAGCTTGGGCACCGGGACTAGCGGAGGTGCCGAGCAGTACTTC.

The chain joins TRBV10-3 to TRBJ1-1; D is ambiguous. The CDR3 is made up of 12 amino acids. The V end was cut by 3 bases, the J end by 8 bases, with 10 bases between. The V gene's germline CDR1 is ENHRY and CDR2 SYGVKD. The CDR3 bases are TGTGCCATCAGTGAAAACCCCCCCGAAGCTTTCTTT. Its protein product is CAISENPPEAFF.

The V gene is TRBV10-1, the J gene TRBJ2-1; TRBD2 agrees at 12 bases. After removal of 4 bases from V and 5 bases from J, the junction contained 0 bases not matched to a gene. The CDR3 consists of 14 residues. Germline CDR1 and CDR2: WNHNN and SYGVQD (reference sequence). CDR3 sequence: CASSGLAGDNEQFF. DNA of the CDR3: TGCGCCAGCAGTGGACTAGCGGGAGACAATGAGCAGTTCTTC.

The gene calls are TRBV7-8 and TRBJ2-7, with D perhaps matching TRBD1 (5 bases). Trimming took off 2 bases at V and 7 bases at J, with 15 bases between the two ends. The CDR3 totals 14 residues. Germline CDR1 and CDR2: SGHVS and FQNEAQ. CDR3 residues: CASSLMGPKGEQYF. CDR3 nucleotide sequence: TGTGCCAGCAGCTTAATGGGTCCGAAGGGGGAGCAGTACTTC.

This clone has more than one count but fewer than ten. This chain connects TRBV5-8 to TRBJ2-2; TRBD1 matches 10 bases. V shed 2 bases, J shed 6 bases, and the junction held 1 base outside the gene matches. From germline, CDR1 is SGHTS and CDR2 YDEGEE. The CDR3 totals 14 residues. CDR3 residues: CASSFGTGAGELFF. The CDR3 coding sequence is TGTGCCAGCAGCTTCGGGACAGGGGCCGGGGAGCTGTTTTTT.

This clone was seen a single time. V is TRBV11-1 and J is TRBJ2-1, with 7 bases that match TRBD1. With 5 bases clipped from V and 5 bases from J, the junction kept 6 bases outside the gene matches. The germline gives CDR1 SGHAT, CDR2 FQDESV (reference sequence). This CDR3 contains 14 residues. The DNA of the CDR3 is TGTGCCAGCAGCCCGGATGACAGGGACAATGAGCAGTTCTTC. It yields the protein CASSPDDRDNEQFF. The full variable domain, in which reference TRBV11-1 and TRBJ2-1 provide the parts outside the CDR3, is EAEVAQSPRYKITEKSQAVAFWCDPISGHATLYWYRQILGQGPELLVQFQDESVVDDSQLPKDRFSAERLKGVDSTLKIQPAELGDSAMYLCASSPDDRDNEQFFGPGTRLTVL.

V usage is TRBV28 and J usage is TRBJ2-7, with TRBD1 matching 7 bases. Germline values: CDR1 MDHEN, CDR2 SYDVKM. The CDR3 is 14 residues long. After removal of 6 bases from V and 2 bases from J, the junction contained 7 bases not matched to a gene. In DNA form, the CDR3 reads TGTGCCAGCAGGGACAGGCATGGCCCCTACGAGCAGTACTTC. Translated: CASRDRHGPYEQYF. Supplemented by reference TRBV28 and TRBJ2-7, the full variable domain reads DVKVTQSSRYLVKRTGEKVFLECVQDMDHENMFWYRQDPGLGLRLIYFSYDVKMKEKGDIPEGYSVSREKKERFSLILESASTNQTSMYLCASRDRHGPYEQYFGPGTRLTVT.

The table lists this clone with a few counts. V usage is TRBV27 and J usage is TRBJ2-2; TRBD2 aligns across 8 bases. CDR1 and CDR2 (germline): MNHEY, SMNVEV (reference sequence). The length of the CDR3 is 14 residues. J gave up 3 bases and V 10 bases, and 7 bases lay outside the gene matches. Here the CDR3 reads CATRTSWYTGELFF. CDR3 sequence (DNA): TGTGCCACCAGGACTAGCTGGTACACCGGGGAGCTGTTTTTT.

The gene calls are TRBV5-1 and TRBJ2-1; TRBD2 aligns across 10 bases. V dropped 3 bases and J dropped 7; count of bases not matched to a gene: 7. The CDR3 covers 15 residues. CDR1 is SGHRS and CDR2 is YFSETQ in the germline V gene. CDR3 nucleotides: TGCGCCAGCAGCTACCTAGCGGGAGCGAGGAATGAGCAGTTCTTC. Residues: CASSYLAGARNEQFF. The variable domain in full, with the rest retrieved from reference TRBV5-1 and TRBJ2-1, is KAGVTQTPRYLIKTRGQQVTLSCSPISGHRSVSWYQQTPGQGLQFLFEYFSETQRNKGNFPGRFSGRQFSNSRSEMNVSTLELGDSALYLCASSYLAGARNEQFFGPGTRLTVL.

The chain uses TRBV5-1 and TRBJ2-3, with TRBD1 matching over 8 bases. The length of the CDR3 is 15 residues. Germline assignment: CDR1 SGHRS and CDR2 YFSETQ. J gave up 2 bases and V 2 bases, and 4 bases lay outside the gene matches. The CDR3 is CASSFAGQVTDTQYF. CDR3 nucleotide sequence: TGCGCCAGCAGCTTCGCGGGACAGGTCACAGATACGCAGTATTTT.

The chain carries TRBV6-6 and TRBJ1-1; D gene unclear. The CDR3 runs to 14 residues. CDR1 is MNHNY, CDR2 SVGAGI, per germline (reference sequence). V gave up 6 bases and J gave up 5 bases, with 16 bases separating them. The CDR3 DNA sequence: TGTGCCAGCAGCCCCACCTCTACCCCAACTGAAGCTTTCTTT. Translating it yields CASSPTSTPTEAFF.

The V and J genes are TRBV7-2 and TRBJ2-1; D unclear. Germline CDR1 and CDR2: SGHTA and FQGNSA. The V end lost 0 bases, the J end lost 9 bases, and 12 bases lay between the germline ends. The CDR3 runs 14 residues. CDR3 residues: CASSLALVWSEQFF. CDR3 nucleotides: TGTGCCAGCAGCTTAGCGCTCGTTTGGAGTGAGCAGTTCTTC.

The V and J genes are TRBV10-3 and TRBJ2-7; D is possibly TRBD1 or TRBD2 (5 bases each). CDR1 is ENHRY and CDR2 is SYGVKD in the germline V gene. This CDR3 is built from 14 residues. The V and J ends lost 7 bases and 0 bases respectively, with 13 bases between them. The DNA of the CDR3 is TGTGCCATCACCCCGGACGGGGCCTCCTACGAGCAGTACTTC. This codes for CAITPDGASYEQYF.

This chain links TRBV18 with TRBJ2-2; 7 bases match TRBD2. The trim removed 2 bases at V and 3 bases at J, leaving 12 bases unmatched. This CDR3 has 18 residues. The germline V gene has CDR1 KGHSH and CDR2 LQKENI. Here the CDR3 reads CASSPLMWAREDTGELFF. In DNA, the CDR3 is TGTGCCAGCTCACCATTAATGTGGGCTCGGGAGGACACCGGGGAGCTGTTTTTT.

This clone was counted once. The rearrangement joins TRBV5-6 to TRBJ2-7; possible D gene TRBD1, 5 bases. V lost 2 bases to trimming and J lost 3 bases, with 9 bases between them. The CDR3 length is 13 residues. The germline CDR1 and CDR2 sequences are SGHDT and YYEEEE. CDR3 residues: CASSFPRVYEQYF. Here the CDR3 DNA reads TGTGCCAGCAGCTTCCCCAGGGTCTACGAGCAGTACTTC.

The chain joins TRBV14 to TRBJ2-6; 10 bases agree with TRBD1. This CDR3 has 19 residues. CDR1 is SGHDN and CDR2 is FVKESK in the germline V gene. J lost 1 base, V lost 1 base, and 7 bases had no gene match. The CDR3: CASSQGWGTGASGANVLTF. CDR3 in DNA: TGTGCCAGCAGCCAAGGATGGGGGACAGGGGCATCTGGGGCCAACGTCCTGACTTTC.

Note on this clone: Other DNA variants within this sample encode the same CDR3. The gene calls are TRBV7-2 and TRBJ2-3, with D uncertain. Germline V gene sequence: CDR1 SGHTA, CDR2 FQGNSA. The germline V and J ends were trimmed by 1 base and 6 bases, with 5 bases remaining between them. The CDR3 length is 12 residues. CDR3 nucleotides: TGTGCCAGCAGCTTAGGCCCGGATACGCAGTATTTT. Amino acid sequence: CASSLGPDTQYF.

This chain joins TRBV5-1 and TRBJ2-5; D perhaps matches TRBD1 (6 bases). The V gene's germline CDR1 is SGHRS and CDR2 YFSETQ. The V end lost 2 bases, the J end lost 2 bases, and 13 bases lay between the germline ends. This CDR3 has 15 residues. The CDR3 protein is CASSFSGTPQETQYF. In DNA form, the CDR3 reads TGCGCCAGCAGCTTCTCAGGGACACCTCAAGAGACCCAGTACTTC.

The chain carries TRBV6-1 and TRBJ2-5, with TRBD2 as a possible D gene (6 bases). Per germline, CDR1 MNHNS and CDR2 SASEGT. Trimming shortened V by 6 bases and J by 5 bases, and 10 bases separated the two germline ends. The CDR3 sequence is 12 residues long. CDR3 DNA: TGTGCCAGCAGGACTAGTGCGGAGACCCAGTACTTC. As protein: CASRTSAETQYF.

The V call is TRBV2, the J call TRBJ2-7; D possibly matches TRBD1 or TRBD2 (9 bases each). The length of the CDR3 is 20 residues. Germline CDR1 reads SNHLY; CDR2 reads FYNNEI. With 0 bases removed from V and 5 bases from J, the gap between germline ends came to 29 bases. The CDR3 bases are TGTGCCAGCAGTGAAGCGGTCCTCGGACAGGGGACTAGCAGCCACCACGAGCAGTACTTC. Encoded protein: CASSEAVLGQGTSSHHEQYF. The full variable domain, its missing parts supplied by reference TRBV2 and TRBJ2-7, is EPEVTQTPSHQVTQMGQEVILRCVPISNHLYFYWYRQILGQKVEFLVSFYNNEISEKSEIFDDQFSVERPDGSNFTLKIRSTKLEDSAMYFCASSEAVLGQGTSSHHEQYFGPGTRLTVT.

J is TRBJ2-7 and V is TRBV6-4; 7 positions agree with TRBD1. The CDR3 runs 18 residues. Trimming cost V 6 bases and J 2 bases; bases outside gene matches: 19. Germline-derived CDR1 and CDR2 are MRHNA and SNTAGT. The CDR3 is CASSPRRTGPDGAYEQYF. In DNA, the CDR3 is TGTGCCAGCAGCCCGCGGAGGACAGGCCCGGATGGGGCCTACGAGCAGTACTTC.

CDR3 residues: CASSRGTPQFF. The CDR3 DNA follows: TGTGCCAGCAGCCGCGGGACTCCGCAGTTCTTC. The chain carries TRBV7-9 and TRBJ2-1; perhaps TRBD2 as D (6 bases). The CDR3 covers 11 residues. Germline V gene lookup returns CDR1 SEHNR and CDR2 FQNEAQ (reference sequence). The V end was cut by 5 bases, the J end by 12 bases, with 11 bases between.